Listed below are T cell receptor beta chains from one sample, sequenced in a study of blood T cell repertoires in COVID-19. Libraries were prepared by immunoSEQ multiplex PCR; TCRdb keeps only in-frame clonotypes and omits some of them. The data contain about 370,000 clones, 91% of them singletons. The sequenced sample was PBMCs or T cells enriched from blood (not recorded which). These receptor sequences come from a woman aged 40 to 50 who had been exposed to COVID-19. CDR3s include the opening cysteine and the closing phenylalanine or tryptophan. Each record gives: J gene, D gene, V gene, clone size, CDR3 DNA, CDR3 protein. A D gene is named only where the DNA matches it firmly. A row's size may be missing; if present it is once, few, many or a size class.

J gene: TRBJ2-3
D gene: TRBD2
V gene: TRBV9
clone size: -
CDR3 DNA: TGTGCCAGCAGCGGCGGACTAGCGGGGCGAGATACGCAGTATTTT
CDR3 protein: CASSGGLAGRDTQYF

J gene: TRBJ2-3
D gene: -
V gene: TRBV18
clone size: -
CDR3 DNA: TGTGCCAGCTCACCGCTAGAGGGTTCCACAGATACGCAGTATTTT
CDR3 protein: CASSPLEGSTDTQYF

J gene: TRBJ2-7
D gene: TRBD1
V gene: TRBV6-6
clone size: -
CDR3 DNA: TGTGCCAGCAGTTACCAGGGGGCGCGAGAGCAGTACTTC
CDR3 protein: CASSYQGAREQYF

J gene: TRBJ1-1
D gene: TRBD1
V gene: TRBV5-1
clone size: once
CDR3 DNA: TGCGCCAGCAGCCCGACAGGGTGGTACACTGAAGCTTTCTTT
CDR3 protein: CASSPTGWYTEAFF

J gene: TRBJ1-4
D gene: TRBD1
V gene: TRBV10-2
clone size: -
CDR3 DNA: TGCGCCAGCAGGGATCTGCTTCCAGGACAGGCTGCAACTAATGAAAAACTGTTTTTT
CDR3 protein: CASRDLLPGQAATNEKLFF

J gene: TRBJ2-3
D gene: -
V gene: TRBV13
clone size: few
CDR3 DNA: TGTGCCAGCAGCTTAGGGGACTTTGACACAGATACGCAGTATTTT
CDR3 protein: CASSLGDFDTDTQYF

J gene: TRBJ1-2
D gene: TRBD1
V gene: TRBV10-3
clone size: -
CDR3 DNA: TGTGCCATCAGTGAGTCCTCAGGGGGAGGCTATGGCTACACCTTC
CDR3 protein: CAISESSGGGYGYTF

J gene: TRBJ2-5
D gene: TRBD1
V gene: TRBV7-2
clone size: -
CDR3 DNA: TGTGCCAGCACAGGGGGTCTCCAAGAGACCCAGTACTTC
CDR3 protein: CASTGGLQETQYF

J gene: TRBJ2-1
D gene: TRBD1
V gene: TRBV4-3
clone size: -
CDR3 DNA: TGCGCCAGCAGCCAAGGACTTTCGGGGGGACAGGGTAGGCAGTTCTTC
CDR3 protein: CASSQGLSGGQGRQFF

J gene: TRBJ2-1
D gene: -
V gene: TRBV11-3
clone size: few
CDR3 DNA: TGTGCCAGCAGCTTAGACTTTGAGCAGTTCTTC
CDR3 protein: CASSLDFEQFF

J gene: TRBJ1-2
D gene: TRBD1
V gene: TRBV28
clone size: -
CDR3 DNA: TGTGCCATCCAAGGGGGCGAGTCTAACTATGGCTACACCTTC
CDR3 protein: CAIQGGESNYGYTF

J gene: TRBJ1-1
D gene: TRBD1
V gene: TRBV19
clone size: -
CDR3 DNA: TGTGCCAGTAGTATGGACAGGGCAAACACTGAAGCTTTCTTT
CDR3 protein: CASSMDRANTEAFF

J gene: TRBJ1-1
D gene: TRBD1
V gene: TRBV27
clone size: -
CDR3 DNA: TGTGCCAGCAGTCCCCGGGGACAGATTATGAACACTGAAGCTTTCTTT
CDR3 protein: CASSPRGQIMNTEAFF

J gene: TRBJ1-2
D gene: TRBD1
V gene: TRBV5-1
clone size: -
CDR3 DNA: TGCGCCAGCAGTCTCCAAGACAGGGGGCCCCCTTATGGCTACACCTTC
CDR3 protein: CASSLQDRGPPYGYTF

J gene: TRBJ2-7
D gene: -
V gene: TRBV9
clone size: few
CDR3 DNA: TGTGCCAGCAGCGACCCGCAGACAGTCTACGAGCAGTACTTC
CDR3 protein: CASSDPQTVYEQYF

J gene: TRBJ2-7
D gene: TRBD1
V gene: TRBV30
clone size: -
CDR3 DNA: TGTGCCTGGGCCTCGACAGGGACCTTCCACGAGCAGTACTTC
CDR3 protein: CAWASTGTFHEQYF

J gene: TRBJ2-7
D gene: TRBD2
V gene: TRBV4-1
clone size: -
CDR3 DNA: TGCGCCAGCAACCAGGGGCTAGCGGGAGGCCGGTCCTACGAGCAGTACTTC
CDR3 protein: CASNQGLAGGRSYEQYF

J gene: TRBJ2-2
D gene: TRBD2
V gene: TRBV5-1
clone size: -
CDR3 DNA: TGCGCCAGCAGCTTTTCAGCGGGGAGCCCATTGGGCACCGGGGAGCTGTTTTTT
CDR3 protein: CASSFSAGSPLGTGELFF

J gene: TRBJ1-1
D gene: TRBD1
V gene: TRBV5-6
clone size: -
CDR3 DNA: TGTGCCAGCAGCTTGGTCAGGGGGTCTGTTGGTTTCTTT
CDR3 protein: CASSLVRGSVGFF

J gene: TRBJ2-3
D gene: -
V gene: TRBV5-4
clone size: -
CDR3 DNA: TGTGCCAGCAGCTTGACCTCGACAGGTTACACAGATACGCAGTATTTT
CDR3 protein: CASSLTSTGYTDTQYF

J gene: TRBJ1-1
D gene: -
V gene: TRBV18
clone size: -
CDR3 DNA: TGTGCCAGCTCACCGCGGTCTGACACTGAAGCTTTCTTT
CDR3 protein: CASSPRSDTEAFF

J gene: TRBJ2-7
D gene: -
V gene: TRBV11-2
clone size: -
CDR3 DNA: TGTGCCAGCAGCTTAAAGGTGAGGACACACTCCTACGAGCAGTACTTC
CDR3 protein: CASSLKVRTHSYEQYF

J gene: TRBJ2-5
D gene: TRBD2
V gene: TRBV24-1
clone size: -
CDR3 DNA: TGTGCCACCAGTGACCCGCGACTAGCCGGAGAGACCCAGTACTTC
CDR3 protein: CATSDPRLAGETQYF

J gene: TRBJ2-3
D gene: -
V gene: TRBV30
clone size: -
CDR3 DNA: TGTGCCTGGAGGATCCCCAAGGGGACAGATACGCAGTATTTT
CDR3 protein: CAWRIPKGTDTQYF

J gene: TRBJ2-1
D gene: TRBD1
V gene: TRBV12-5
clone size: -
CDR3 DNA: TGTGCTAGTGCAACAGGGGGCGCATTAGTCAACAATGAGCAGTTCTTC
CDR3 protein: CASATGGALVNNEQFF

J gene: TRBJ2-7
D gene: TRBD2
V gene: TRBV5-1
clone size: -
CDR3 DNA: TGCGCCAGCAGCTTCAACGGGGGGGCATACGAGCAGTACTTC
CDR3 protein: CASSFNGGAYEQYF

J gene: TRBJ2-7
D gene: -
V gene: TRBV30
clone size: -
CDR3 DNA: TGTGCCTGGAGTGTCCCTGGCCACGGGGAAAGACGCGAGCAGTACTTC
CDR3 protein: CAWSVPGHGERREQYF

J gene: TRBJ1-6
D gene: -
V gene: TRBV2
clone size: once
CDR3 DNA: TGTGCCAGCAGTAAATCCGGGACACAACTGTATAATTCACCCCTCCACTTT
CDR3 protein: CASSKSGTQLYNSPLHF

J gene: TRBJ2-7
D gene: -
V gene: TRBV11-1
clone size: -
CDR3 DNA: TGTGCCAGCAGCTTAAATATTCCGGCCTACGAGCAGTACTTC
CDR3 protein: CASSLNIPAYEQYF

J gene: TRBJ1-5
D gene: TRBD1
V gene: TRBV29-1
clone size: -
CDR3 DNA: TGCAGCGCCCAACAGGGGGCGAATCAGCCCCAGCATTTT
CDR3 protein: CSAQQGANQPQHF

J gene: TRBJ2-3
D gene: -
V gene: TRBV29-1
clone size: -
CDR3 DNA: TGCAGCGTTTATTTCCCCTTAGCAGATACGCAGTATTTT
CDR3 protein: CSVYFPLADTQYF

J gene: TRBJ1-2
D gene: -
V gene: TRBV19
clone size: -
CDR3 DNA: TGTGCCAGTACCCTATCTAGTCACTATGGCTACACCTTC
CDR3 protein: CASTLSSHYGYTF

J gene: TRBJ2-1
D gene: TRBD2
V gene: TRBV11-2
clone size: -
CDR3 DNA: TGTGCCAGCAGCTTAGGAGGACTTAGCGGGGGGGATCAGTTCTTC
CDR3 protein: CASSLGGLSGGDQFF